A single sample gave rise to the 18 T cell receptor beta chains below, sequenced in a study of blood T cell repertoires in COVID-19. This table comes from immunoSEQ multiplex PCR, and its TCRdb copy is limited to in-frame clones, with some not included. There are under 250,000 clones in the sample; around 82% occur only once, and more than 6.5% lies in the top ten. The sample consisted of peripheral blood. The receptor set was obtained from a man in his forties with active or convalescent COVID-19.

This rearrangement joins TRBV24-1 to TRBJ1-1, with D unresolved. The ends were cut back, 3 bases at V and 4 bases at J, with 8 bases in the middle. The CDR3 runs 13 residues. Germline assignment: CDR1 KGHDR and CDR2 SFDVKD. CDR3 in DNA: TGTGCCACCAGTGATGCGATCGGCACTGAAGCTTTCTTT. Translated, it gives CATSDAIGTEAFF.

V gene TRBV30 combines with J gene TRBJ2-7; 10 nucleotides align to TRBD2. Germline CDR1 GTSNPN, CDR2 SVGIG (reference sequence). The CDR3 spans 14 residues. V lost 2 bases to trimming and J lost 3 bases; unmatched junction nucleotides: 4. The CDR3: CAWSWASGSYEQYF. CDR3 nucleotides: TGTGCCTGGAGTTGGGCTAGCGGGAGCTACGAGCAGTACTTC.

The V call is TRBV5-4, the J call TRBJ1-2; D gene unclear. V shed 4 bases and J shed 3 bases, with 13 bases lying between them. The CDR3 length is 14 residues. Germline CDR1 reads SGHNT; CDR2 reads YYREEE (reference sequence). The CDR3 is CASSPAERHYGYTF. CDR3 bases: TGTGCCAGCAGCCCCGCGGAGAGGCACTATGGCTACACCTTC.

This clone was seen more than once but under ten times. The chain joins TRBV2 to TRBJ2-7, with 7 bases identical to TRBD2. J was trimmed by 0 bases and V by 6 bases; bases with no gene match: 8. The germline V gene encodes CDR1 SNHLY and CDR2 FYNNEI. The CDR3 totals 15 residues. In nucleotides, the CDR3 is TGTGCCAGCAGGAGAGCGGGGTCGAGCTCCTACGAGCAGTACTTC. Protein product: CASRRAGSSSYEQYF.

The chain recombines TRBV5-1 with TRBJ2-2; 10 bases align to TRBD2. In germline, CDR1 is SGHRS, CDR2 YFSETQ. CDR3 size: 17 residues. The trim removed 4 bases at V and 6 bases at J, leaving 12 bases unmatched. CDR3 DNA: TGCGCCAGCAGCCCTATTATCAGCGGGAGGGCCGCCGGGGAGCTGTTTTTT. As protein: CASSPIISGRAAGELFF.

V and J are TRBV11-3 and TRBJ1-2, with D tentatively TRBD1 (5 bases). Germline V lookup: CDR1 SGHNT, CDR2 YENEEA. V shed 0 bases and J shed 1 base, with 9 bases lying between them. The CDR3 totals 15 residues. The CDR3 nucleotides read TGTGCCAGCAGCTTAGATGGGGGACTTAACTATGGCTACACCTTC. Translation gives CASSLDGGLNYGYTF.

This chain connects TRBV5-1 to TRBJ1-1; perhaps TRBD1 as D (6 bases). This CDR3 has 15 amino acids. Looked up from germline, CDR1 is SGHRS and CDR2 is YFSETQ. V lost 4 bases, J lost 1 base, and 14 bases lay in between. Written as DNA, the CDR3 is TGCGCCAGCAGCGGATTGACAGGACAGAACACTGAAGCTTTCTTT. It yields the protein CASSGLTGQNTEAFF. The whole variable domain, remainder taken from reference TRBV5-1 and TRBJ1-1, is KAGVTQTPRYLIKTRGQQVTLSCSPISGHRSVSWYQQTPGQGLQFLFEYFSETQRNKGNFPGRFSGRQFSNSRSEMNVSTLELGDSALYLCASSGLTGQNTEAFFGQGTRLTVV.

The V call is TRBV11-2, the J call TRBJ2-1; 12 bases align to TRBD2. The CDR3 is made up of 16 amino acids. Germline loops: CDR1 SGHAT, CDR2 FQNNGV. J was trimmed by 10 bases and V by 0 bases; bases with no gene match: 7. As DNA, the CDR3 is TGTGCCAGCAGCTTAGAGACTAGCGGGAGTAGAAGCGAGCAGTTCTTC. Protein: CASSLETSGSRSEQFF. Full variable domain (rest looked up from reference TRBV11-2 and TRBJ2-1): EAGVAQSPRYKIIEKRQSVAFWCNPISGHATLYWYQQILGQGPKLLIQFQNNGVVDDSQLPKDRFSAERLKGVDSTLKIQPAKLEDSAVYLCASSLETSGSRSEQFFGPGTRLTVL.

The CDR3 loop is CASSPPNGNTEAFF. CDR3 nucleotide sequence: TGTGCCAGCTCACCACCAAACGGGAACACTGAAGCTTTCTTT. This chain links TRBV18 with TRBJ1-1; D gene unclear. Germline CDR1 is KGHSH and CDR2 is LQKENI. Trimming removed 0 bases from V and 1 base from J, with 6 bases in between. CDR3 length: 14 amino acids.

The chain recombines TRBV19 with TRBJ2-7; D possibly corresponds to TRBD1 (6 bases). The CDR3 length is 14 residues. Germline V gene lookup returns CDR1 LNHDA and CDR2 SQIVND (reference sequence). V dropped 8 bases and J dropped 2 bases, with 16 bases sitting between them. The CDR3 protein is CASGAGTSTYEQYF. In DNA, the CDR3 is TGTGCCAGTGGAGCCGGGACAAGTACCTACGAGCAGTACTTC.

J is TRBJ2-4 and V is TRBV4-2, with TRBD2 matching 9 bases. Germline values: CDR1 LGHNA, CDR2 YNFKEQ. This CDR3 is 17 amino acids long. J gave up 2 bases and V 0 bases, and 5 bases lay outside the gene matches. The CDR3 DNA reads as TGTGCCAGCAGCCAAGAGGGCGGGGGGGCGACCAAAAACATTCAGTACTTC. Protein sequence: CASSQEGGGATKNIQYF.

The chain links TRBV4-3 to TRBJ2-7; no clear D. Germline V gene sequence: CDR1 LGHNA, CDR2 YSLEER. This CDR3 is 16 amino acids long. Between the trimmed V and J ends, which lost 0 bases and 5 bases, there was a span of 17 bases. The CDR3 sequence: CASSQEFNRWMDEQYF. The CDR3 bases are TGCGCCAGCAGCCAAGAGTTCAACAGATGGATGGACGAGCAGTACTTC.

The genes are TRBV27 and TRBJ1-2; the D is unclear. Germline loops: CDR1 MNHEY, CDR2 SMNVEV (reference sequence). This CDR3 spans 15 amino acids. The V end was cut by 3 bases, the J end by 4 bases, with 15 bases between. The CDR3 spells CASSFVTGSGYGYTF. The DNA of the CDR3 is TGTGCCAGCAGTTTTGTTACTGGGAGCGGCTATGGCTACACCTTC.

This chain joins TRBV5-1 and TRBJ2-1, with 10 bases aligning to TRBD1. Germline CDR1 and CDR2: SGHRS and YFSETQ. J lost 5 bases, V lost 4 bases, and 6 bases had no gene match. The CDR3 is made up of 15 amino acids. CDR3 sequence reads: CASSVGTGDDNEQFF. The CDR3, as DNA: TGCGCCAGCAGCGTAGGGACAGGGGACGACAATGAGCAGTTCTTC.

The rearrangement uses TRBV7-2 and TRBJ1-2; 8 nucleotides line up with TRBD1. Germline CDR1 SGHTA, CDR2 FQGNSA. This CDR3 region has 16 residues. V dropped 2 bases and J dropped 4; count of bases not matched to a gene: 9. The CDR3 is CASSLSYRGDSYGYTF. CDR3 nucleotides: TGTGCCAGCAGCTTATCTTACAGGGGGGATAGCTATGGCTACACCTTC.

The rearrangement uses TRBV7-9 and TRBJ2-1, with TRBD2 matching over 8 bases. V lost 1 base to trimming and J lost 8 bases; unmatched junction nucleotides: 16. The CDR3 sequence is 18 residues long. In germline, CDR1 is SEHNR, CDR2 FQNEAQ (reference sequence). DNA of the CDR3: TGTGCCAGCAGCTTAGGGGGCCCCGGGACTAGAGACAACGATGAGCAGTTCTTC. It translates to CASSLGGPGTRDNDEQFF.

The chain couples TRBV7-9 to TRBJ2-5, with TRBD2 as a possible D gene (5 bases). V was pared by 7 bases and J by 2 bases, with 20 bases between. CDR1 is SEHNR, CDR2 FQNEAQ, per germline (reference sequence). The CDR3 has 16 amino acids. The CDR3 DNA sequence: TGTGCCAGCACCCAAGGTCGGGTAGCGCGACAAGAGACCCAGTACTTC. Amino acids: CASTQGRVARQETQYF.

In DNA, the CDR3 is TGTGCCAGCAGTTCCGACTTTGAGACCGGGGAGCTGTTTTTT. The encoded protein is CASSSDFETGELFF. J is TRBJ2-2 and V is TRBV6-2 or TRBV6-3; D remains ambiguous. CDR3 length: 14 residues. The germline V and J ends were trimmed by 4 bases and 5 bases, with 11 bases remaining between them. Germline-derived CDR1 and CDR2 are MNHEY and SVGEGT.